A selection of T cell receptor beta chains follows, all from one sample in a study of T cell repertoires in aging, cancer and after chemotherapy. TCRdb processed the multiplex PCR reads anew with MiXCR; each CDR3 protein has one entry. The sample holds 3,000 or so distinct CDR3 sequences; approximately 24% are singletons and the top ten take about 3.2%. Material: blood. These receptor sequences come from a human donor with a solid tumor. CDR3s include the opening cysteine and the closing phenylalanine or tryptophan. D genes are given only for firm matches. Part of the rows lack a size; the others show once, few, many or a class for expanded clones.

. | TRBJ2-2 | few | TRBV5-1 | CASSLDSGNTGELFF | TGCGCCAGCAGCTTGGATTCTGGGAACACCGGGGAGCTGTTTTTT
. | TRBJ1-3 | few | TRBV12-3/TRBV12-4 | CASSLSGALGNTIYF | TGTGCCAGCAGTTTGTCAGGGGCGTTGGGAAACACCATATATTTT
. | TRBJ1-3 | once | TRBV2 | CASSENGSGNTIYF | TGTGCCAGCAGTGAGAACGGCTCTGGAAACACCATATATTTT
. | TRBJ1-5 | . | TRBV27 | CASRGAGAANQPQHF | TGTGCCAGCAGGGGGGCGGGGGCAGCTAATCAGCCCCAGCATTTT
. | TRBJ1-2 | . | TRBV27 | CASSADRALFNYGYTF | TGTGCCAGCAGCGCGGACCGGGCCCTGTTTAACTATGGCTACACCTTC
. | TRBJ1-1 | medium-sized | TRBV6-5 | CASSPLDNTEAFF | TGTGCCAGCAGTCCCTTAGATAACACTGAAGCTTTCTTT
TRBD2 | TRBJ2-3 | medium-sized | TRBV6-1 | CASRPSGGARGTDTQYF | TGTGCCAGCAGGCCTAGCGGGGGGGCTCGGGGCACAGATACGCAGTATTTT
. | TRBJ2-3 | large | TRBV29-1 | CSVVHTGGTDTQYF | TGCAGCGTTGTTCACACTGGGGGCACAGATACGCAGTATTTT
. | TRBJ2-1 | . | TRBV6-2/TRBV6-3 | CASSYSGLNNNEQFF | TGTGCCAGCAGTTACTCAGGGTTAAATAACAATGAGCAGTTCTTC
. | TRBJ1-6 | . | TRBV7-2 | CASSSKEGGGWSPLHF | TGTGCCAGCAGCTCTAAGGAGGGGGGGGGCTGGTCACCCCTCCACTTT
TRBD1 | TRBJ1-5 | . | TRBV12-3/TRBV12-4 | CASSFGQGAGNQPQHF | TGTGCCAGCAGTTTCGGGCAGGGGGCTGGCAATCAGCCCCAGCATTTT
. | TRBJ2-5 | . | TRBV7-2 | CASSLGGGGETQYF | TGTGCCAGCAGCTTAGGGGGAGGAGGGGAGACCCAGTACTTC
. | TRBJ1-3 | medium-sized | TRBV6-2/TRBV6-3 | CASTRQQDRSGNTIYF | TGTGCCAGCACCCGACAACAGGACCGCTCTGGAAACACCATATATTTT
. | TRBJ2-7 | once | TRBV12-3/TRBV12-4 | CANSLSTGAPYEQYF | TGTGCCAACAGTTTAAGTACAGGAGCCCCCTACGAGCAGTACTTC
. | TRBJ1-2 | medium-sized | TRBV7-2 | CASSPLRPSWGANNGYTF | TGTGCCAGCAGCCCTCTTCGCCCGTCATGGGGGGCCAACAATGGCTACACCTTC
. | TRBJ1-1 | few | TRBV6-5 | CASLRGHVLLNTEAFF | TGTGCCAGCTTACGAGGACATGTACTCTTGAACACTGAAGCTTTCTTT
TRBD1 | TRBJ1-6 | . | TRBV6-5 | CASSSVATGSVLHF | TGTGCCAGCAGTTCCGTCGCGACAGGGTCGGTCCTCCACTTT
. | TRBJ1-3 | medium-sized | TRBV27 | CASLLLPGNTIYF | TGTGCCAGCCTCTTGCTCCCCGGAAACACCATATATTTT
. | TRBJ2-5 | . | TRBV20-1 | CSARGPPQETQYF | TGCAGTGCTAGAGGGCCCCCGCAAGAGACCCAGTACTTC
TRBD2 | TRBJ2-2 | . | TRBV2 | CASIRTSGANTGELFF | TGTGCCAGCATCAGGACTAGCGGGGCGAACACCGGGGAGCTGTTTTTT
TRBD1 | TRBJ2-5 | . | TRBV5-1 | CASSPGTGGETQYF | TGCGCCAGCAGCCCCGGGACAGGGGGGGAGACCCAGTACTTC
. | TRBJ2-1 | few | TRBV6-2/TRBV6-3 | CASSYTIGVSGFF | TGTGCCAGCAGTTACACTATAGGGGTATCGGGGTTCTTC
. | TRBJ2-7 | few | TRBV5-1 | CASSLGGYEQYF | TGCGCCAGCAGCTTAGGGGGCTACGAGCAGTACTTC
. | TRBJ2-1 | . | TRBV5-5 | CASIIGGGQAYNEQFF | TGTGCCAGCATCATCGGGGGGGGACAGGCCTACAATGAGCAGTTCTTC
TRBD1 | TRBJ2-3 | . | TRBV7-3 | CASSVRQGATDTQYF | TGTGCCAGCAGCGTAAGACAGGGGGCAACAGATACGCAGTATTTT
. | TRBJ2-3 | medium-sized | TRBV20-1 | CSGGTHASTDTQYF | TGCAGCGGGGGTACCCATGCTAGCACAGATACGCAGTATTTT
TRBD1 | TRBJ1-1 | . | TRBV11-2 | CASSSRDSYEAFF | TGTGCCAGCAGCTCCCGGGACAGCTATGAAGCTTTCTTT
TRBD1 | TRBJ1-2 | few | TRBV5-4 | CASSTGTGDGYTF | TGTGCCAGCAGCACCGGGACAGGGGACGGCTACACCTTC
TRBD1 | TRBJ1-2 | medium-sized | TRBV20-1 | CSATQGAPYTF | TGCAGTGCAACACAGGGGGCACCTTACACCTTC
. | TRBJ1-1 | medium-sized | TRBV6-6 | CASSLTEGRTEAFF | TGTGCCAGCAGCCTTACGGAGGGTAGGACTGAAGCTTTCTTT
. | TRBJ2-7 | few | TRBV10-1 | CASPTGTRHCEQYF | TGCGCCAGCCCAACGGGGACAAGACACTGCGAGCAGTACTTC
. | TRBJ1-5 | large | TRBV7-2 | CASSATAYSNQPQHF | TGTGCCAGCAGCGCGACAGCATATAGCAATCAGCCCCAGCATTTT
TRBD1 | TRBJ1-1 | medium-sized | TRBV6-6 | CASSYLGQGDTEAFF | TGTGCCAGCAGTTACCTCGGACAGGGGGACACTGAAGCTTTCTTT
TRBD1 | TRBJ1-2 | . | TRBV12-3/TRBV12-4 | CASSFFMDRGRYGYTF | TGTGCCAGCAGTTTCTTCATGGACAGGGGCCGCTATGGCTACACCTTC
. | TRBJ1-1 | few | TRBV20-1 | CSARDIGVYTEAFF | TGCAGTGCTAGAGATATAGGAGTTTACACTGAAGCTTTCTTT
. | TRBJ1-1 | large | TRBV29-1 | CSVGPKGAEAFF | TGCAGCGTTGGACCCAAGGGAGCTGAAGCTTTCTTT
. | TRBJ2-5 | . | TRBV7-2 | CASTMSRLGETQYF | TGTGCCAGCACCATGAGTAGGTTGGGAGAGACCCAGTACTTC
TRBD2 | TRBJ2-5 | few | TRBV27 | CASSVMRGGIWETQYF | TGTGCCAGCAGTGTGATGCGGGGGGGCATATGGGAGACCCAGTACTTC
TRBD2 | TRBJ2-7 | medium-sized | TRBV19 | CASSISLKTSRLPYEQYF | TGTGCCAGTAGTATATCCCTTAAGACTAGCCGACTTCCCTACGAGCAGTACTTC
. | TRBJ2-1 | . | TRBV4-3 | CASSQDAIKGGYNEQFF | TGTGCCAGCAGCCAAGATGCGATCAAAGGGGGCTACAATGAGCAGTTCTTC
. | TRBJ2-7 | . | TRBV5-1 | CASSLAAGRLYEQYF | TGCGCCAGCAGCTTGGCGGCCGGACGGCTCTACGAGCAGTACTTC
TRBD1 | TRBJ2-3 | medium-sized | TRBV7-9 | CASSLRQGEGDTQYF | TGTGCCAGCAGCTTAAGACAGGGGGAAGGAGATACGCAGTATTTT
TRBD1 | TRBJ2-1 | once | TRBV6-2/TRBV6-3 | CASSLSGGAYNEQFF | TGTGCCAGCAGTCTTTCAGGGGGCGCCTACAATGAGCAGTTCTTC
. | TRBJ1-4 | . | TRBV20-1 | CSASAGVIEKLFF | TGCAGTGCTAGTGCGGGGGTCATTGAAAAACTGTTTTTT